The T cell receptor beta chain under discussion was sequenced for a study of shared clonotypes between healthy human individuals. There are a few counts of this clone. Its target is unknown. CD45RO+ cells and CCR7-negative CD45RA+ TemRA cells were combined as CD8 memory. There are 16 residues in the CDR3. The V and J ends lost 6 bases and 0 bases, in that order; junction bases with no gene match: 6. The germline V gene has CDR1 MGHDK and CDR2 SYGVNS. Replicate PCRs from sorted subsets contained approximately 200 ng DNA, which is some 30,000 T cell genomes. Assay used: immunoSEQ multiplex PCR; TCRdb lists only in-frame clones, some missing. The table lists more than 90,000 clones, 67% of them singletons. General study points: How much donors shared clonotypes was expected to be affected by sequencing depth.

This clonotype was obtained from a man younger than 45 in good health. V and J are TRBV25-1 and TRBJ1-5, with 9 bases aligning to TRBD1. Material: memory CD8+ T cells sorted from blood. Subset in this sample: CD45RO+ cells pooled with CCR7-negative TemRA cells. The CDR3 DNA reads TGTGCCAGCAGCGGACAGGGGTGGGATAGCAATCAGCCCCAGCATTTT. As protein: CASSGQGWDSNQPQHF.